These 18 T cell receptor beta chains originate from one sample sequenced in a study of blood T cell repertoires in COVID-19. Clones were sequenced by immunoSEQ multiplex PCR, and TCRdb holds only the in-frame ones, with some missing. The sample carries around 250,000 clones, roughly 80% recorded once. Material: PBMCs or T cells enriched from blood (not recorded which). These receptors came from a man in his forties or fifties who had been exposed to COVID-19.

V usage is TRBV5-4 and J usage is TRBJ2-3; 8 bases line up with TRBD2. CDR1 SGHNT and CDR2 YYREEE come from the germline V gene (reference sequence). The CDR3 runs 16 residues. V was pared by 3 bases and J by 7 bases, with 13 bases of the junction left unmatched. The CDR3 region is CASSSPTSGRLNTQYF. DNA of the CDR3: TGTGCCAGCAGCTCCCCTACCAGCGGGAGATTGAATACGCAGTATTTT.

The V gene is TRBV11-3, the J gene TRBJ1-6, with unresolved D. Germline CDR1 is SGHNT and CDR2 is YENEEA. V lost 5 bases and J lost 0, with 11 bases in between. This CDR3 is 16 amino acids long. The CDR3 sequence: CASSRGSSSYNSPLHF. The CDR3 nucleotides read TGTGCCAGCAGCCGAGGGAGTAGCTCCTATAATTCACCCCTCCACTTT. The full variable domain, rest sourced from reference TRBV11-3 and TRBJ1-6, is EAGVVQSPRYKIIEKKQPVAFWCNPISGHNTLYWYLQNLGQGPELLIRYENEEAVDDSQLPKDRFSAERLKGVDSTLKIQPAELGDSAVYLCASSRGSSSYNSPLHFGNGTRLTVT.

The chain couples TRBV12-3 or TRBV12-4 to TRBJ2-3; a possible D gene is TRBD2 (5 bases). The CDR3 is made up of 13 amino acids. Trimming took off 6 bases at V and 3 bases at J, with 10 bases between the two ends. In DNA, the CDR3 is TGTGCCAGCAGGGGAGTTATGACAGATACGCAGTATTTT. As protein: CASRGVMTDTQYF.

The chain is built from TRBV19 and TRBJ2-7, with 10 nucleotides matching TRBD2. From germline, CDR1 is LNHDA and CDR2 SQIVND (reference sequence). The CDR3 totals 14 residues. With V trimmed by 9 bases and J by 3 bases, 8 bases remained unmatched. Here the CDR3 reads CASKTGTSVYEQYF. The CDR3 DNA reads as TGTGCCAGCAAAACCGGGACTAGCGTCTACGAGCAGTACTTC.

CDR3 in DNA: TGTGCCAGCAGCGCCGCCCTAGGAACTGAAGCTTTCTTT. Its protein is CASSAALGTEAFF. The chain links TRBV9 to TRBJ1-1; D is uncertain. Germline V gene lookup returns CDR1 SGDLS and CDR2 YYNGEE. This CDR3 is built from 13 residues. Trimming took off 3 bases at V and 5 bases at J, with 11 bases between the two ends.

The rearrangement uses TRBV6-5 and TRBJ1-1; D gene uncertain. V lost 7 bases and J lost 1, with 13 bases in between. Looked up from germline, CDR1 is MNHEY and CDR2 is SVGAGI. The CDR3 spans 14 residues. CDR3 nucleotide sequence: TGTGCCAGCAATAGAGTCGCCCCGAACACTGAAGCTTTCTTT. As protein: CASNRVAPNTEAFF.

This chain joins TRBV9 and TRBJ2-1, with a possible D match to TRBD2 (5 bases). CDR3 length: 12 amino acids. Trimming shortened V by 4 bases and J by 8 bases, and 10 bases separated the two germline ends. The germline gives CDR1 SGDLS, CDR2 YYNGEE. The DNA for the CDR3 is TGTGCCAGCAGCACTAGTGTCTATGAGCAGTTCTTC. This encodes CASSTSVYEQFF.

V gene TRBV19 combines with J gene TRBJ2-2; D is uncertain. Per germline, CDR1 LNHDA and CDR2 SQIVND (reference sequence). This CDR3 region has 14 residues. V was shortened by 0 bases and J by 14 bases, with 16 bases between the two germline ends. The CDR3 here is CASSIDSSGSTLFF. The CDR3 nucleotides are TGTGCCAGTAGTATAGATTCCTCCGGGTCCACTCTGTTTTTT.

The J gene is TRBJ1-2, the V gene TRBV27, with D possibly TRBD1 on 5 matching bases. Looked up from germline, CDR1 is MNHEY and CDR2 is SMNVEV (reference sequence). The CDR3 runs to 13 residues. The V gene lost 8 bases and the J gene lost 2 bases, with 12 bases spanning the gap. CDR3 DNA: TGTGCCAGCGGCGGGGGGGAGAACTATGGCTACACCTTC. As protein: CASGGGENYGYTF.

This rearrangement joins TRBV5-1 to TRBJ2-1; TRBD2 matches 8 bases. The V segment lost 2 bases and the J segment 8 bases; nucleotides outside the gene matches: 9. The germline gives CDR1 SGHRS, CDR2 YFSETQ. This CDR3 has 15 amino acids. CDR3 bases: TGCGCCAGCAGCTTAGAAGGGACTAGTTTTGATGAGCAGTTCTTC. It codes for CASSLEGTSFDEQFF.

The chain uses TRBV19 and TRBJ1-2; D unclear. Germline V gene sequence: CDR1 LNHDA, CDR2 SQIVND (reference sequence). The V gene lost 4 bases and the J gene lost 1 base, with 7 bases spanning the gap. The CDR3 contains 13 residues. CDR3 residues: CASSTGFNYGYTF. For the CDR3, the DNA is TGTGCCAGTAGTACAGGATTTAACTATGGCTACACCTTC.

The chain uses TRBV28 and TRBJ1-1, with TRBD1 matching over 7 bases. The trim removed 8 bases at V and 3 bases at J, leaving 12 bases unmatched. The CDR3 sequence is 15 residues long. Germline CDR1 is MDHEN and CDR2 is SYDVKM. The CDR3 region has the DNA TGTGCCAGCGCGTTCACAGGGGCTATGGACACTGAAGCTTTCTTT. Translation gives CASAFTGAMDTEAFF.

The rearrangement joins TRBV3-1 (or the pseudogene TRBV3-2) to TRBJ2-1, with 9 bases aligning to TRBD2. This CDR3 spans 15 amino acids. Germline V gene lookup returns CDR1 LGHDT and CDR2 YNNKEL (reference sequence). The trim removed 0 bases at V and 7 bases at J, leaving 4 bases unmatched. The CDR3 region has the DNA TGTGCCAGCAGCCAAGATCTGACTAGCGGAAATGAGCAGTTCTTC. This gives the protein CASSQDLTSGNEQFF.

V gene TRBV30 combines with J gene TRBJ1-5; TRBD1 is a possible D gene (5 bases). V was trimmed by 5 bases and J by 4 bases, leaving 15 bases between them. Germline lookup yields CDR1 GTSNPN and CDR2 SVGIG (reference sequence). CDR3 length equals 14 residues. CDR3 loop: CAWARTGLNQPQHF. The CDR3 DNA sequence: TGTGCCTGGGCCAGGACGGGACTTAATCAGCCCCAGCATTTT.

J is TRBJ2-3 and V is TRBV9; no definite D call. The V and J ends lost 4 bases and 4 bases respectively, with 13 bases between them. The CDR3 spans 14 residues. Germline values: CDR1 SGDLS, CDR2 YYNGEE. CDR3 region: CASSPPTLADTQYF. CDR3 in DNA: TGTGCCAGCAGCCCTCCCACCCTAGCAGATACGCAGTATTTT.

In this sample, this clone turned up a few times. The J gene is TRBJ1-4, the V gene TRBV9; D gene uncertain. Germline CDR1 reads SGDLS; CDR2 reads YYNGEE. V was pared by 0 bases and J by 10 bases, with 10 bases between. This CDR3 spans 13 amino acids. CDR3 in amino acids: CASSVVGRGKLFF. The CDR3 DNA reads TGTGCCAGCAGCGTAGTCGGACGGGGAAAACTGTTTTTT.

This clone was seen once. This CDR3 reads CASSPLPGINQPQHF. CDR3 in DNA: TGTGCCAGCAGTCCTCTACCGGGGATCAATCAGCCCCAGCATTTT. This rearrangement joins TRBV27 to TRBJ1-5; D ambiguous. Germline V lookup: CDR1 MNHEY, CDR2 SMNVEV (reference sequence). V lost 5 bases and J lost 3, with 14 bases in between. The CDR3 loop spans 15 amino acids.

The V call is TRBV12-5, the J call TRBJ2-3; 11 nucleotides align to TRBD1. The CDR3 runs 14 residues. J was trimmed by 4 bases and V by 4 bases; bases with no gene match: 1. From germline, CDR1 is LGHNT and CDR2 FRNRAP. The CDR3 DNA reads TGTGCTAGTGGTTGGGGACAGGGGGCAGATACGCAGTATTTT. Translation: CASGWGQGADTQYF.